This TCR beta chain is from a study of shared clonotypes between healthy human individuals. Turning to this clone: Its antigen is undetermined.

Study outcomes and limitations: Limitation of the genetic and exposure-history diversity represented came from the few donors. Sampling covered nothing but blood. Tissue TCR repertoires likely differ from those found in blood.

The germline V gene has CDR1 MNHNY and CDR2 SVGAGI (reference sequence). CDR3 length: 14 residues. V was trimmed by 6 bases and J by 1 base, leaving 12 bases between them. Libraries were prepared by immunoSEQ multiplex PCR; TCRdb keeps only in-frame clonotypes and omits some of them. The table shows over 400,000 clones, with over 75% occurring only once. The material sequenced was PBMCs. This sequence was found in a woman aged 40 to 50 in good health. Some clones in this sample may be carry-over from other donors' samples. The rearrangement joins TRBV6-6 to TRBJ1-1; no firm D call. The CDR3 region has the DNA TGTGCCAGCAGCCGTGGACGGCAGAACACTGAAGCTTTCTTT. Residues: CASSRGRQNTEAFF.